The present TCR beta chain was sequenced within a study of blood T cell repertoires in COVID-19. In the original analysis: Reference gene primer amplification in the assay estimated nucleated cell counts. Produced via immunoSEQ multiplex PCR; TCRdb's table is partial and in-frame only. From that table come the V and J calls and clone size; the DNA was used to work out D and trimming. The sample includes 180,000 or so clones, almost 90% of them seen just once. In germline, CDR1 is SEHNR, CDR2 FQNEAQ (reference sequence). The CDR3 consists of 13 residues. Between the trimmed V and J ends, which lost 5 bases and 6 bases, there was a span of 12 bases.

This clonotype was obtained from a man aged 45-65 years with acute or convalescent COVID-19. Sample: peripheral blood. V is TRBV7-9 and J is TRBJ2-3; weak D call: TRBD1 (6 bases). The CDR3 nucleotides are TGTGCCAGCAGCCACCCGCAGGGGGATACGCAGTATTTT. Protein sequence: CASSHPQGDTQYF.